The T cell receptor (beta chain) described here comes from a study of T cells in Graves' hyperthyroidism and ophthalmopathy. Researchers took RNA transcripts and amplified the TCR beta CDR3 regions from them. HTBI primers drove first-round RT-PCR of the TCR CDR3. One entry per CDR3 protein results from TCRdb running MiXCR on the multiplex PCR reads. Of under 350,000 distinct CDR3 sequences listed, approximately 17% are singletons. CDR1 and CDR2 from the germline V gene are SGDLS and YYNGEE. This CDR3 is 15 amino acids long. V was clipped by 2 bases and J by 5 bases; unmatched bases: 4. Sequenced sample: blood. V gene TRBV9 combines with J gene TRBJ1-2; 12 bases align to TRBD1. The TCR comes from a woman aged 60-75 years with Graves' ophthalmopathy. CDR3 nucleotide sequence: TGTGCCAGCAGCGTCGGGACAGGGGGCTTTTATGGCTACACCTTC. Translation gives CASSVGTGGFYGYTF.